Following are 8 T cell receptor beta chains from one sample sequenced in a study of blood T cell repertoires in COVID-19. Clones were read by immunoSEQ multiplex PCR, and TCRdb kept only the in-frame ones, dropping some. The profile shows 160,000 or so clones, approximately 91% of them singletons. Sequenced material: peripheral blood. Receptors were obtained from a man between 18 and 29 years old with acute or convalescent COVID-19.

This chain links TRBV4-1 with TRBJ1-4; 7 bases fit TRBD1. The V gene's germline CDR1 is MGHRA and CDR2 YSYEKL. Trimming at V came to 0 bases and at J to 10 bases, leaving 11 bases not matched to a gene. This CDR3 is 16 amino acids long. CDR3 nucleotides: TGCGCCAGCAGCCAAGATATGACAGGGATAATCTCAAAACTGTTTTTT. Translated, it gives CASSQDMTGIISKLFF.

This clone appeared a single time. The chain recombines TRBV18 with TRBJ1-1; 7 bases map to TRBD1. Germline V gene lookup returns CDR1 KGHSH and CDR2 LQKENI. The trim removed 2 bases at V and 5 bases at J, leaving 8 bases unmatched. The CDR3 consists of 15 residues. CDR3 DNA sequence: TGTGCCAGCTCACCAACGAAGGGGGCTGGGACTGAAGCTTTCTTT. Amino acids: CASSPTKGAGTEAFF. Complete variable domain (other parts from reference TRBV18 and TRBJ1-1): NAGVMQNPRHLVRRRGQEARLRCSPMKGHSHVYWYRQLPEEGLKFMVYLQKENIIDESGMPKERFSAEFPKEGPSILRIQQVVRGDSAAYFCASSPTKGAGTEAFFGQGTRLTVV.

This clone showed up just once. V gene TRBV4-2 combines with J gene TRBJ1-2; D uncertain. The CDR3 consists of 14 residues. The germline gives CDR1 LGHNA, CDR2 YNFKEQ. Between the trimmed V and J ends, which lost 1 base and 4 bases, there was a span of 10 bases. Written as DNA, the CDR3 is TGTGCCAGCAGCCAAGTAGAAATGCCCTATGGCTACACCTTC. This gives the protein CASSQVEMPYGYTF.

The chain has TRBV19 and TRBJ1-3, with no clear D. Germline V gene lookup returns CDR1 LNHDA and CDR2 SQIVND (reference sequence). CDR3 size: 14 residues. V lost 9 bases to trimming and J lost 2 bases, with 14 bases between them. The CDR3 protein is CASDKTGTGNTIYF. DNA of the CDR3: TGTGCCAGCGATAAAACGGGGACTGGAAACACCATATATTTT.

The chain uses TRBV9 and TRBJ1-5, with 7 bases matching TRBD1. The CDR3 runs to 17 residues. V gave up 3 bases and J gave up 0 bases; unmatched junction bases: 9. Germline V gene lookup returns CDR1 SGDLS and CDR2 YYNGEE. CDR3 sequence reads: CASSGGTTGNSNQPQHF. Here the CDR3 DNA reads TGTGCCAGCAGCGGGGGAACGACAGGGAATAGCAATCAGCCCCAGCATTTT.

The chain joins TRBV2 to TRBJ2-7, with D maybe TRBD2 (7 bases). The CDR3 length is 14 residues. V lost 3 bases, J lost 2 bases, and 11 bases lay in between. Per germline, CDR1 SNHLY and CDR2 FYNNEI. The CDR3 DNA follows: TGTGCCAGCAGTGACCGGGGGGCGCCCTACGAGCAGTACTTC. Protein product: CASSDRGAPYEQYF.

The V and J genes are TRBV6-5 and TRBJ2-7; 11 nucleotides match TRBD2. Trimming removed 6 bases from V and 3 bases from J; junction bases left unmatched: 4. The CDR3 loop spans 14 amino acids. Germline CDR1 is MNHEY and CDR2 is SVGAGI. CDR3 sequence reads: CASSGLAGVYEQYF. The CDR3 DNA reads TGTGCCAGCAGCGGACTAGCGGGTGTCTACGAGCAGTACTTC.

The chain combines TRBV7-9 with TRBJ1-2, with D possibly being TRBD1 (6 bases). V was shortened by 6 bases and J by 0 bases, with 14 bases between the two germline ends. Germline V CDR1 and CDR2: SEHNR, FQNEAQ (reference sequence). CDR3 length equals 15 residues. The CDR3 bases are TGTGCCAGCAGACCTACAGGGACCGCTAACTATGGCTACACCTTC. Its translation: CASRPTGTANYGYTF.